Each of the 13 T cell receptor beta chains below was sequenced from the same sample in a study of blood T cells in healthy people across ages. Primers used in a second PCR of about 6 to 11 cycles were a sample-barcoded 5' primer and a J-beta primer mix. TCRdb reprocessed the 5' RACE reads via MiXCR and lists one record per CDR3 protein. The data hold 800,000 to 1,300,000 distinct CDR3 sequences, with around 25% observed a single time. These data were likewise used in another study, on T cells of mothers and their children.

The sequencing input was blood. The receptors stem from a girl aged 2 to 10 in good health.

The rearrangement links TRBV23-1 to TRBJ1-1, with 7 bases fitting TRBD1. TRBV23-1 is recorded as an ORF, its role being uncertain. Trimming removed 0 bases from V and 2 bases from J; junction bases left unmatched: 6. This CDR3 spans 16 amino acids. The CDR3 reads CASSQSSKGANTEAFF. CDR3 DNA sequence: TGCGCCAGCAGTCAATCCTCGAAGGGGGCTAACACTGAAGCTTTCTTT.

This clonotype has just a few counts. J is TRBJ2-3 and V is TRBV29-1, with D tentatively TRBD1 (6 bases). This CDR3 is built from 13 residues. Trimming removed 4 bases from V and 2 bases from J, with 10 bases in between. CDR1 SQVTM and CDR2 ANQGSEA come from the germline V gene. CDR3 sequence (DNA): TGCAGCGTTGGGGGGCCCGACACAGATACGCAGTATTTT. Amino acid sequence: CSVGGPDTDTQYF.

This clonotype was observed a few times. The chain couples TRBV7-9 to TRBJ2-3, with no clear D. The V gene lost 2 bases and the J gene lost 6 bases, with 18 bases spanning the gap. This CDR3 comprises 16 residues. Germline V gene lookup returns CDR1 SEHNR and CDR2 FQNEAQ (reference sequence). DNA of the CDR3: TGTGCCAGCAGCTTACCAGATGGCTACCTGGCGGATACGCAGTATTTT. As protein: CASSLPDGYLADTQYF.

V and J are TRBV6-6 and TRBJ2-5; D might be TRBD2 (6 bases). The V end was cut by 3 bases, the J end by 5 bases, with 19 bases between. From germline, CDR1 is MNHNY and CDR2 SVGAGI (reference sequence). The CDR3 loop spans 16 amino acids. The chain's CDR3 is CASSYLSGDLGETQYF. DNA for the CDR3: TGTGCCAGCAGTTATTTATCGGGAGACCTGGGGGAGACCCAGTACTTC.

This chain links TRBV9 with TRBJ2-7; D is possibly TRBD2 (6 bases). The V and J ends lost 4 bases and 3 bases respectively, with 14 bases between them. Germline V gene sequence: CDR1 SGDLS, CDR2 YYNGEE. The CDR3 is 14 residues long. CDR3 in DNA: TGTGCCAGCAGCCCCGGGGCTAGCGTCTACGAGCAGTACTTC. This codes for CASSPGASVYEQYF.

There are a few counts of this clonotype. The chain uses TRBV7-9 and TRBJ2-1, with D uncertain. CDR1 and CDR2 (germline): SEHNR, FQNEAQ (reference sequence). This CDR3 is 13 amino acids long. V dropped 5 bases and J dropped 7 bases, with 12 bases sitting between them. The CDR3: CASSIFSGNEQFF. In DNA form, the CDR3 reads TGTGCCAGCAGCATCTTTTCTGGGAATGAGCAGTTCTTC.

The gene calls are TRBV9 and TRBJ1-2; possibly TRBD1 for D (6 bases). The CDR3 totals 14 residues. Germline V gene data show CDR1 as SGDLS and CDR2 as YYNGEE. Trimming removed 0 bases at V and 3 bases at J, with 9 bases between. The CDR3 reads CASSVAGDDYGYTF. The CDR3 DNA sequence: TGTGCCAGCAGCGTAGCAGGGGATGACTATGGCTACACCTTC.

The chain recombines TRBV12-5 with TRBJ2-7; D is possibly TRBD2 (5 bases). The germline CDR1 and CDR2 sequences are LGHNT and FRNRAP. This CDR3 has 12 amino acids. Trimming pared 5 bases from V and 6 bases from J, leaving 11 bases between. CDR3 DNA sequence: TGTGCTAGTGGTCCGTCCGGGGTCGAGCAGTACTTC. Translating gives CASGPSGVEQYF.

This chain joins TRBV2 and TRBJ1-2; D not resolved. The V end was cut by 4 bases, the J end by 4 bases, with 13 bases between. Germline V lookup: CDR1 SNHLY, CDR2 FYNNEI. The CDR3 covers 14 residues. The CDR3 here is CASSVRGLGYGYTF. In DNA form, the CDR3 reads TGTGCCAGCAGTGTTCGAGGGCTCGGCTATGGCTACACCTTC.

J is TRBJ2-5 and V is TRBV20-1; D is possibly TRBD2 (6 bases). Matching the DNA end better, TRBJ2-1 makes the J call doubtful. The CDR3 has 13 residues. The germline gives CDR1 DFQATT, CDR2 SNEGSKA (reference sequence). The CDR3 nucleotides are TGCAGTGCCAAGGCTCCCACTGGGGGGGAGCAGTTCTTC. This translates into CSAKAPTGGEQFF.

This chain links TRBV7-9 with TRBJ2-5; D is undetermined. The J call may be faulty, since TRBJ2-7 better matches the DNA end. Germline assignment: CDR1 SEHNR and CDR2 FQNEAQ (reference sequence). This CDR3 has 14 residues. CDR3 sequence reads: CASSSLDWTYEQYF. Here the CDR3 DNA reads TGTGCCAGCAGTTCTCTTGACTGGACCTACGAGCAGTACTTC.

This chain links TRBV7-2 with TRBJ1-4; D not certain. Deletions cut 0 bases from V and 8 bases from J, with 16 bases between. The V gene's germline CDR1 is SGHTA and CDR2 FQGNSA. CDR3 length equals 16 residues. The CDR3 reads CASSLARGSVGEKLFF. The CDR3 DNA reads as TGTGCCAGCAGCTTAGCGCGTGGGAGTGTGGGGGAAAAACTGTTTTTT.

Only a few counts were recorded for this clonotype. The chain uses TRBV2 and TRBJ2-7; 9 bases align to TRBD2. J was trimmed by 5 bases and V by 5 bases; bases with no gene match: 10. Germline values: CDR1 SNHLY, CDR2 FYNNEI. This CDR3 region has 15 residues. In nucleotides, the CDR3 is TGTGCCAGCAGTTTCCCGGGACTAGCTGCAGACGAGCAGTACTTC. Its translation: CASSFPGLAADEQYF.